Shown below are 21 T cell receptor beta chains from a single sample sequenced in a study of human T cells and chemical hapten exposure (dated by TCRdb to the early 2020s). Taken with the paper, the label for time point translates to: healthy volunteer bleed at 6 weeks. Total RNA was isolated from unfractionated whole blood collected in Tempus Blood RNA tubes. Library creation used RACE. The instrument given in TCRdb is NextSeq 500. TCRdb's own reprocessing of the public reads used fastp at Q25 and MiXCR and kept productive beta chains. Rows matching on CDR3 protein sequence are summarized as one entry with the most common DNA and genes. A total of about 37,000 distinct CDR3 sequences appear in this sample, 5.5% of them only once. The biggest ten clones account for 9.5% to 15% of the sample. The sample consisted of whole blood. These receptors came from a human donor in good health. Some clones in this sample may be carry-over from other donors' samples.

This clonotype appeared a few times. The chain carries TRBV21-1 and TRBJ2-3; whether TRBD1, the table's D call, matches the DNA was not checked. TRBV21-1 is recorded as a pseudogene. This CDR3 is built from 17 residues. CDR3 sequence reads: CASSKHRGLLSTDTQYF. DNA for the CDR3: TGTGCCAGCAGCAAACACAGGGGGCTCCTGAGCACAGATACGCAGTATTTT.

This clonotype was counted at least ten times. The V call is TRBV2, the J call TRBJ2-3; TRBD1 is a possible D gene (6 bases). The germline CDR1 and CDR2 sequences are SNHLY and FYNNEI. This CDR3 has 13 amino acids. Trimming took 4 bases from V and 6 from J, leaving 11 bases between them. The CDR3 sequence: CASSGGRSDTQYF. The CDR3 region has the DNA TGTGCCAGCAGTGGGGGGCGGAGTGATACGCAGTATTTT.

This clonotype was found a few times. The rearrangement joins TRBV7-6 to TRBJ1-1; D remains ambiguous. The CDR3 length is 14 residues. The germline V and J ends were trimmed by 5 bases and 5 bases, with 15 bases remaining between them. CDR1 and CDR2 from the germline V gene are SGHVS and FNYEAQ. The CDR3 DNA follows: TGTGCCAGCAGCCAGGAGCCCATGGGTACTGAAGCTTTCTTT. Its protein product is CASSQEPMGTEAFF.

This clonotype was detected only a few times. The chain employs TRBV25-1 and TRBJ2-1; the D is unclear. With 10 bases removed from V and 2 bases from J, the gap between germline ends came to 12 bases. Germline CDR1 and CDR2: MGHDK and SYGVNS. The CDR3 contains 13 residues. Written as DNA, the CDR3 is TGTGCCACCCGGTTTGGGACCTACAATGAGCAGTTCTTC. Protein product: CATRFGTYNEQFF.

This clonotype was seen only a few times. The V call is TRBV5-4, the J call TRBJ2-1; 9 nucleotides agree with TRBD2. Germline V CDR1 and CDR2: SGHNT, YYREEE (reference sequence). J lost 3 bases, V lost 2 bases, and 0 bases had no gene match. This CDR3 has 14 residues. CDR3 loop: CASSFSGSYNEQFF. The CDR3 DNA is TGTGCCAGCAGCTTTAGCGGGAGCTACAATGAGCAGTTCTTC.

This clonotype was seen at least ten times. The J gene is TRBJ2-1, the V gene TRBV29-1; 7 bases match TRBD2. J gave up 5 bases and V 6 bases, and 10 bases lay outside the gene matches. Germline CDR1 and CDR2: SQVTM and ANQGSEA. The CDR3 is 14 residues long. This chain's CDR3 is CSVDPGLNDNEQFF. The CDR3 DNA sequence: TGCAGCGTCGATCCGGGACTAAACGACAATGAGCAGTTCTTC.

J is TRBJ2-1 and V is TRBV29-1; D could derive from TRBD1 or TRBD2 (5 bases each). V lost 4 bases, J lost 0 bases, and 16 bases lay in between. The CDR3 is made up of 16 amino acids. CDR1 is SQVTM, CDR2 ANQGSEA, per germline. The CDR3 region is CSVGVPGRSSYNEQFF. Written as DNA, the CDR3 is TGCAGCGTTGGGGTTCCGGGACGTAGCTCCTACAATGAGCAGTTCTTC.

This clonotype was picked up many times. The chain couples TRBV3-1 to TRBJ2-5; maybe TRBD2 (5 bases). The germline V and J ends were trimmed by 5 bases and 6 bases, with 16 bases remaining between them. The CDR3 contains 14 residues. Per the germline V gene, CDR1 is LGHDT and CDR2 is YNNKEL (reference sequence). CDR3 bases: TGTGCCAGCAGCTTTCGGGCTCGGGGAAAGACCCAGTACTTC. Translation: CASSFRARGKTQYF.

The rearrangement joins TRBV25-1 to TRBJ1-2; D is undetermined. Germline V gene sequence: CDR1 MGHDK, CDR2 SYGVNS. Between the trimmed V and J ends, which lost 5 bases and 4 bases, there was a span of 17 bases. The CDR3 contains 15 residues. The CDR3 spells CASSPSALETYGYTF. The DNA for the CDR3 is TGTGCCAGCAGTCCCTCGGCCCTCGAGACCTATGGCTACACCTTC.

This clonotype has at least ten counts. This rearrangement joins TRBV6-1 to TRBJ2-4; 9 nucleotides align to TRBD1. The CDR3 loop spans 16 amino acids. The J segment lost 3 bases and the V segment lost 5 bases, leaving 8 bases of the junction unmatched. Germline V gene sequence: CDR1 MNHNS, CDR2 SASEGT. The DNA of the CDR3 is TGTGCCAGCAGTCCAGGGACAGGGAAGGGCAAAAACATTCAGTACTTC. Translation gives CASSPGTGKGKNIQYF.

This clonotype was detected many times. The CDR3 coding sequence is TGTGCCACCAGCAGAGGTACGAGTTCAAGACAGCCCCAGCATTTT. As protein: CATSRGTSSRQPQHF. The J gene is TRBJ1-5, the V gene TRBV15, with D uncertain. The CDR3 runs to 15 residues. The V gene's germline CDR1 is LNHNV and CDR2 YYDKDF (reference sequence). The V gene lost 1 base and the J gene lost 7 bases, with 14 bases spanning the gap.

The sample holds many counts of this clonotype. CDR3 DNA sequence: TGCGCCAGCAGCCTGACCGGGCGGGATGGCTACACCTTC. This translates into CASSLTGRDGYTF. This chain connects TRBV5-1 to TRBJ1-2; D remains unclear. Germline V CDR1 and CDR2: SGHRS, YFSETQ. This CDR3 has 13 residues. V was shortened by 4 bases and J by 6 bases, with 13 bases between the two germline ends.

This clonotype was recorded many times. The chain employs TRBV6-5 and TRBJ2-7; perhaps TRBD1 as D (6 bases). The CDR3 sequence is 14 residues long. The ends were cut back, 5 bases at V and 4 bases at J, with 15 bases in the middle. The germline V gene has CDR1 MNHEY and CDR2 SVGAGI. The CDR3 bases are TGTGCCAGCAGTACTACAGGGATGGGGTACGAGCAGTACTTC. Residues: CASSTTGMGYEQYF.

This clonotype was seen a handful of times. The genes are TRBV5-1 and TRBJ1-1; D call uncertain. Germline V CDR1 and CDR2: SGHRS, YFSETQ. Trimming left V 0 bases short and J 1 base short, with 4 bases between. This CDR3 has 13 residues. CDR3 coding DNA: TGCGCCAGCAGCTTGGACCCGAACACTGAAGCTTTCTTT. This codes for CASSLDPNTEAFF.

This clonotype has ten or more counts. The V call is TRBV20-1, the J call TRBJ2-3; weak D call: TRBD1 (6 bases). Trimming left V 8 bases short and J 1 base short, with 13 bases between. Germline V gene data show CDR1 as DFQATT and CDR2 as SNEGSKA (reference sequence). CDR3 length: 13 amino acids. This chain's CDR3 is CSPQGQGTDTQYF. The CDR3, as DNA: TGCAGTCCGCAGGGGCAGGGCACAGATACGCAGTATTTT.

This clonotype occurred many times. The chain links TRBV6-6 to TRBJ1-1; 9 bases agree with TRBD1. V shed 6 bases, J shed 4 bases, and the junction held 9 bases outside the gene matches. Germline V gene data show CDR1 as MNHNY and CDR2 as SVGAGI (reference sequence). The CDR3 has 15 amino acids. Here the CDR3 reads CASSLPGQGGTEAFF. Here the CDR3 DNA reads TGTGCCAGCAGCCTTCCGGGACAGGGCGGCACTGAAGCTTTCTTT.

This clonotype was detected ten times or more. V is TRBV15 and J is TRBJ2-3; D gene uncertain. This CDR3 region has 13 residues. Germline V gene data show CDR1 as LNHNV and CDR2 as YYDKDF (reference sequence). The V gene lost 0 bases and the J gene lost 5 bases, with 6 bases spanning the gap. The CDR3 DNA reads TGTGCCACCAGCAGAGATATCGGAGATACGCAGTATTTT. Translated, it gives CATSRDIGDTQYF.

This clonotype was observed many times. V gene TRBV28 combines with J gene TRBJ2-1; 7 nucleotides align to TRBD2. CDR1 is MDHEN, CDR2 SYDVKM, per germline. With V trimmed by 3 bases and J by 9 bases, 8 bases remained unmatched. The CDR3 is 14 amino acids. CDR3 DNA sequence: TGTGCCAGCAGTTTCGGGGACGGGGAGGGTGAGCAGTTCTTC. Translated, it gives CASSFGDGEGEQFF.

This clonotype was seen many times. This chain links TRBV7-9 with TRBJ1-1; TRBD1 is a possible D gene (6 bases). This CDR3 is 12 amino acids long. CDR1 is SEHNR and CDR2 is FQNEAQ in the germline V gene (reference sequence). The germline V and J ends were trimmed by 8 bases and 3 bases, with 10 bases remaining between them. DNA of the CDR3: TGTGCCAGCGGGGGGCGGGACACTGAAGCTTTCTTT. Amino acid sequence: CASGGRDTEAFF.

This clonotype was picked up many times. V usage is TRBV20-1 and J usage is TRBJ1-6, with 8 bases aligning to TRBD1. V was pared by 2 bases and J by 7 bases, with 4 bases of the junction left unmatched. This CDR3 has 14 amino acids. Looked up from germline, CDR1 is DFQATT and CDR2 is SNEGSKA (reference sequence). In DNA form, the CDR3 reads TGCAGTGCTAGACGAACAGGGGGAAATTCACCCCTCCACTTT. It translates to CSARRTGGNSPLHF.

The CDR3 region has the DNA TGTGCCAGCAGTTCCCCCGGGACCTGCGGGGAGACCCAGTACTTC. It codes for CASSSPGTCGETQYF. The genes are TRBV28 and TRBJ2-5; tentatively, D is TRBD1 or TRBD2 (5 bases each). Trimming cost V 4 bases and J 5 bases, with 17 bases left between them. The CDR3 runs to 15 residues. From germline, CDR1 is MDHEN and CDR2 SYDVKM. The full variable domain, completed using reference TRBV28 and TRBJ2-5, is DVKVTQSSRYLVKRTGEKVFLECVQDMDHENMFWYRQDPGLGLRLIYFSYDVKMKEKGDIPEGYSVSREKKERFSLILESASTNQTSMYLCASSSPGTCGETQYFGPGTRLLVL.